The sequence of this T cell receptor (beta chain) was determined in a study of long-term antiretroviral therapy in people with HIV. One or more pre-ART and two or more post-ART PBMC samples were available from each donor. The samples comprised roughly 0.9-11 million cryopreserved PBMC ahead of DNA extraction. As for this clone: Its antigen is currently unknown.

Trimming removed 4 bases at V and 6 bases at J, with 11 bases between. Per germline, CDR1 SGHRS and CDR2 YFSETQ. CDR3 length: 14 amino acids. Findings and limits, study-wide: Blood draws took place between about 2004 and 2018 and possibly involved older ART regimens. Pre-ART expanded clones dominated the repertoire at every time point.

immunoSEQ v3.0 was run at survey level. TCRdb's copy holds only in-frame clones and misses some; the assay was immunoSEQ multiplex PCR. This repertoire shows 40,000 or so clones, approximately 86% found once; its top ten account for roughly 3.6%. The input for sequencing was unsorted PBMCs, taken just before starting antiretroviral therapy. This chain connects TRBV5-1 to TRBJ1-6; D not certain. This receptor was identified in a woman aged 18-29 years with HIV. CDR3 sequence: CASSKDGSNSPLHF. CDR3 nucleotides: TGCGCCAGCAGCAAAGACGGATCTAATTCACCCCTCCACTTT.